The T cell receptor beta chain under discussion was sequenced for a study of T cell responses to AZD1222 COVID-19 vaccine. This table comes from immunoSEQ multiplex PCR, and its TCRdb copy is limited to in-frame clones, with some not included. The sample lists roughly 140,000 clones, about 91% occurring once. The receptor comes from an adult who received the AZD1222 COVID-19 vaccine. The sequencing used peripheral blood, collected 28 days after the second AZD1222 dose.

The CDR3 nucleotides read TGCAGTGCTAGTGGTCAAAAAGGCAATCAGCCCCAGCATTTT. Protein sequence: CSASGQKGNQPQHF. This chain joins TRBV20-1 and TRBJ1-5; no firm D call. The CDR3 has 14 amino acids. Germline CDR1 is DFQATT and CDR2 is SNEGSKA (reference sequence). Trimming shortened V by 3 bases and J by 2 bases, and 11 bases separated the two germline ends.